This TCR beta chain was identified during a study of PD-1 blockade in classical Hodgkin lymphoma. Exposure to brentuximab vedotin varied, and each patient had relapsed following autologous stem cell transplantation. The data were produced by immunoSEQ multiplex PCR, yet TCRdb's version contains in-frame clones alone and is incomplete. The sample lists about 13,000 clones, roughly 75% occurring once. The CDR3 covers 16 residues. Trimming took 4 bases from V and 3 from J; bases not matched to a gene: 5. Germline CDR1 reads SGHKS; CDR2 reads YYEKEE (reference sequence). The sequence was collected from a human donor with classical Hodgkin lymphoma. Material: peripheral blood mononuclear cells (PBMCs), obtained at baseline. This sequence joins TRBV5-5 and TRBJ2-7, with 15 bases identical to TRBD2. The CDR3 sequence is CASSTGTSGRFYEQYF. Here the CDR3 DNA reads TGTGCCAGCAGCACCGGGACTAGCGGGAGGTTCTACGAGCAGTACTTC.